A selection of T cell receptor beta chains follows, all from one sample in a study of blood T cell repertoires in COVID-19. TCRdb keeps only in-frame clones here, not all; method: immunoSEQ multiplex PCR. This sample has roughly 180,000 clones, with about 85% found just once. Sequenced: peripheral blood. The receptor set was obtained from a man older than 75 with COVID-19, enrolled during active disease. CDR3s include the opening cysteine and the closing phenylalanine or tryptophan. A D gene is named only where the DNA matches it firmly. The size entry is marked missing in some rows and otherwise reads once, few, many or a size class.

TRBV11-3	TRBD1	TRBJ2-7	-	TGTGCCAGCAGCCGGACAGGCGACTCCTACGAGCAGTACTTC	CASSRTGDSYEQYF
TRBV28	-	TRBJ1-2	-	TGTGCCAGCAGTCCTCCGGGGGGAAGTTATGGCTACACCTTC	CASSPPGGSYGYTF
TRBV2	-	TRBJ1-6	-	TGTGCCAGCAGTGAAGGACAGGCCTTCACCCTCCACTTT	CASSEGQAFTLHF
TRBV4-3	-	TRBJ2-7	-	TGCGCCAGCAGCCAAGAAGGGGGAATCTACGAGCAGTACTTC	CASSQEGGIYEQYF
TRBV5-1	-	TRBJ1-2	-	TGCGCCAGCAGCTTGGGCGGGCCTGGCTATGGCTACACCTTC	CASSLGGPGYGYTF
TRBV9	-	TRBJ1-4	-	TGTGCCAGCAGCGTAGGAACAGGGCAAGCGGAAAAACTGTTTTTT	CASSVGTGQAEKLFF
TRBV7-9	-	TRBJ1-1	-	TGTGCCAGCAGCTTACTGACAGTTATGAACACTGAAGCTTTCTTT	CASSLLTVMNTEAFF
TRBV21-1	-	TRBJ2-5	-	TGTGCCAGCAGCAAAGCAAGACTAGCGGGGGGAGTGACCCAGTACTTC	CASSKARLAGGVTQYF
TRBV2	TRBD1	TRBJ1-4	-	TGTGCCAGCAGAAGACAGGGGGCTGGTGAAAAACTGTTTTTT	CASRRQGAGEKLFF
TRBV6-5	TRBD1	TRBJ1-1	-	TGTGCCAGCAGTTCCACCCGACAGGGACGGGACACTGAAGCTTTCTTT	CASSSTRQGRDTEAFF
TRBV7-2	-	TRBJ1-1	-	TGTGCCAGCAGCCCAGACCCTCAGCGTGCATCGGCTTTCTTT	CASSPDPQRASAFF
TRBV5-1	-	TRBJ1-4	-	TGCGCCAGCAGCTCGGGGGTTGTGTACAGGCGAGTTAATGAAAAACTGTTTTTT	CASSSGVVYRRVNEKLFF
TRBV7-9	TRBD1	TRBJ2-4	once	TGTGCCAGCAGCTTTGGGCAGGGACAGGGGTCTTCGAGGGGCATTCAGTACTTC	CASSFGQGQGSSRGIQYF
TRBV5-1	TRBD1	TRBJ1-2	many	TGCGCCAGCAGCTTGGCCGGGGGACAGGGACCCGGCTACACCTTC	CASSLAGGQGPGYTF
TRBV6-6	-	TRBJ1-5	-	TGTGCCAGCTTCGAGAGACTTGATCAGCCCCAGCATTTT	CASFERLDQPQHF
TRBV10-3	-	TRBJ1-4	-	TGTGCCATCAGAGGACAGATTAATGAAAAACTGTTTTTT	CAIRGQINEKLFF
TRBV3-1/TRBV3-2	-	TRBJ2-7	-	TGTGCCAGCAGCCAAGGGGCAGTCTACGAGCAGTACTTC	CASSQGAVYEQYF
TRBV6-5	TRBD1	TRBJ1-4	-	TGTGCCAGCAGTTATCCGGACAGGGGGGAGGATGAAAAACTGTTTTTT	CASSYPDRGEDEKLFF
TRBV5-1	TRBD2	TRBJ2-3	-	TGCGCCAGCAGCTTGCCTCTAGCGGGGGCCAGCACAGATACGCAGTATTTT	CASSLPLAGASTDTQYF
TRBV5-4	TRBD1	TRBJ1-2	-	TGTGCCAGCAGCTTGGGCAGGGGGGATGGCTACACCTTC	CASSLGRGDGYTF
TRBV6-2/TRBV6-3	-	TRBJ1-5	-	TGTGCCAGCAGTTACTCGAGACGGAGTAATCAGCCCCAGCATTTT	CASSYSRRSNQPQHF
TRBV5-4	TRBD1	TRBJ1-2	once	TGTGCCAGCAGCGGGACAGGGTTTTTTTCGGACTATGGCTACACCTTC	CASSGTGFFSDYGYTF
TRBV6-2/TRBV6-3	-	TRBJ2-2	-	TGTGCCAGCAGTTACTCGACAGGAACCGGGGAGCTGTTTTTT	CASSYSTGTGELFF
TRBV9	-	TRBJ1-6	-	TGTGCCAGCGCCGCGAGGGTTAATTCACCCCTCCACTTT	CASAARVNSPLHF
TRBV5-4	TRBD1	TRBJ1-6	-	TGTGCCAGCAGGAACAGGGGAGTAGACTCACCCCTCCACTTT	CASRNRGVDSPLHF
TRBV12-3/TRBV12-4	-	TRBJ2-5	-	TGTGCCAGCAGCCCTAGGGGGGGTGAGACCCAGTACTTC	CASSPRGGETQYF
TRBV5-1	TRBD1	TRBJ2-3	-	TGCGCCAGCAGCTTCGGACAGGTCACAAATACGCAGTATTTT	CASSFGQVTNTQYF
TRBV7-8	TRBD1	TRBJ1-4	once	TGTGCCAGCAGCCGAGACAGGGGATATGAAAAACTGTTTTTT	CASSRDRGYEKLFF
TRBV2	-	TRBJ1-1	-	TGTGCCAGCAGTAAGAGGGTTTCGCGGACTGAAGCTTTCTTT	CASSKRVSRTEAFF
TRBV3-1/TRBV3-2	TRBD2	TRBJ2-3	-	TGTGCCAGCAGGCCCACTAGCGCCGGGGATACGCAGTATTTT	CASRPTSAGDTQYF
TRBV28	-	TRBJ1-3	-	TGTGCCAGCACCCTAACGGGTTTCTCTGGAAACACCATATATTTT	CASTLTGFSGNTIYF
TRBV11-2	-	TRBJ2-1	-	TGTGCCAGCAGCTTAGGGATAGGACTTTACAATGAGCAGTTCTTC	CASSLGIGLYNEQFF
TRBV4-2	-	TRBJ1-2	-	TGTGCCAGCAGCCCTTCGCGGGGGCAAAACTATGGCTACACCTTC	CASSPSRGQNYGYTF
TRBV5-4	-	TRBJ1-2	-	TGTGCCAGCAGCCGCGAGGCGGACTCCTCTAACTATGGCTACACCTTC	CASSREADSSNYGYTF
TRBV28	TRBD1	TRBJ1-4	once	TGTGCCAGCAGTTTGACAGGGGGTAGGAAACTGTTTTTT	CASSLTGGRKLFF
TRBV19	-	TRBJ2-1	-	TGTGCCAGTAGTATCCCGAGCTCCTACAATGAGCAGTTCTTC	CASSIPSSYNEQFF
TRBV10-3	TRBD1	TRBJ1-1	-	TGTGCCATCAGTGAGTCCGGGACAGGGGGAACTGAAGCTTTCTTT	CAISESGTGGTEAFF
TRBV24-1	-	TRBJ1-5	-	TGTGCCACCAGTGAAACGGGTGAGCCCCAGCATTTT	CATSETGEPQHF
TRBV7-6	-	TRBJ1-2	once	TGTGCCAGCAGCCCAAGACTTGGGGGGGGACCCTATGGCTACACCTTC	CASSPRLGGGPYGYTF
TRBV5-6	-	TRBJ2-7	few	TGTGCCAGCAGCCCTGGACTGAACTACGAGCAGTACTTC	CASSPGLNYEQYF
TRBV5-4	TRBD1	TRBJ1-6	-	TGTGCCAGCAGCGCCCTCAGGGGGCCCAATTCACCCCTCCACTTT	CASSALRGPNSPLHF
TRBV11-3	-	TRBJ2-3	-	TGTGCCAGCAGCAGCACAGGGACAGATACGCAGTATTTT	CASSSTGTDTQYF
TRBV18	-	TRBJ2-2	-	TGTGCCAGCTCACCGACAGTAACGGTCAGGACCGGGGAGCTGTTTTTT	CASSPTVTVRTGELFF
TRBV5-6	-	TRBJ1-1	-	TGTGCCAGCAGCTTGATCGGCGGCGCTGAAGCTTTCTTT	CASSLIGGAEAFF
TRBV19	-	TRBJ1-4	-	TGTGCCAGTAAAAAGACAGGAGAACCAACTAATGAAAAACTGTTTTTT	CASKKTGEPTNEKLFF
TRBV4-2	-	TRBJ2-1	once	TGTGCCAGCAGCCCCAGGGGTATATCCAATGAGCAGTTCTTC	CASSPRGISNEQFF
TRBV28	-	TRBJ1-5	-	TGTGCCATCGGGGGTCAGACAAATAGCAATCAGCCCCAGCATTTT	CAIGGQTNSNQPQHF
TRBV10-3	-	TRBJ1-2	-	TGTGCCATCAGGACAGAACTAAACTATGGCTACACCTTC	CAIRTELNYGYTF
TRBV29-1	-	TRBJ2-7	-	TGCAGCGCCGAGGGGACGGGACTCTACGAGCAGTACTTC	CSAEGTGLYEQYF
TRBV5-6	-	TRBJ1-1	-	TGTGCCAGCAGGGGGCGGAATTCCTTTTTGAACACTGAAGCTTTCTTT	CASRGRNSFLNTEAFF
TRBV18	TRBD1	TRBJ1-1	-	TGTGCCAGCGCCACAGGGGAGCGGGCTGAAGCTTTCTTT	CASATGERAEAFF
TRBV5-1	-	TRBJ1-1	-	TGCGCCAGCAGCCCCCAAGAGTCGGGGGTGTCTGAAGCTTTCTTT	CASSPQESGVSEAFF
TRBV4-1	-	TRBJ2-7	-	TGCGCCAGCAGCCAAGGAGAACAGGGACCCTACGAGCAGTACTTC	CASSQGEQGPYEQYF
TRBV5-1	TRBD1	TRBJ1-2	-	TGCGCCACCTCTCCCCGGGCAGGGACAGCCAACTATGGCTACACCTTC	CATSPRAGTANYGYTF
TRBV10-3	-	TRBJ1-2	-	TGTGCCATCAGTGACGGAGTAGCTAACTATGGCTACACCTTC	CAISDGVANYGYTF
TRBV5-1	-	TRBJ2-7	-	TGCGCCAGCAGTCGGGCGGGAAGCTCCTACGAGCAGTACTTC	CASSRAGSSYEQYF
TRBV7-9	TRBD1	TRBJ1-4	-	TGTGCCAGCAACAGGGGAGCCAATGAAAAACTGTTTTTT	CASNRGANEKLFF
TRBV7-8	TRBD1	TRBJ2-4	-	TGTGCCAGCAGCCCACAGGGGGAAAACATTCAGTACTTC	CASSPQGENIQYF
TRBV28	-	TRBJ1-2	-	TGTGCCAGCAGGGGTCAACAGGTTAACTATGGCTACACCTTC	CASRGQQVNYGYTF
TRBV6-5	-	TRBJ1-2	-	TGTGCCAGCAGTTCACCTTGGACGGCGGGTGGCTACACCTTC	CASSSPWTAGGYTF